This TCR beta chain came from a study of CD8 T cells in Susac syndrome. Regarding this clonotype: As yet, its antigen is unknown.

TCR beta sequences were obtained from blood CD8+ and CD4+ T cells. TEMRA cells were FACS-enriched and CD8+ and CD4+ T cells negatively isolated. cDNA came from around 0.5 to 1 ug RNA primed by random hexamers. The immunoSEQ assay covered 54 Vbeta and 13 Jbeta segments for CDR3. TCRdb re-called the immunoSEQ multiplex PCR reads with MiXCR, one entry per CDR3 protein. The table lists under 250,000 distinct CDR3 sequences, around 95% of them singletons. Findings of the study overall: The study conceded that relatively few individuals underwent its TCR sequencing and HLA analysis.

The ends were cut back, 4 bases at V and 11 bases at J, with 11 bases in the middle. This CDR3 is 11 amino acids long. CDR1 MDHEN and CDR2 SYDVKM come from the germline V gene. The sample comprised CD4+ T cells from PBMCs. The chain is built from TRBV28 and TRBJ1-1; D not certain. The sequence came from a human donor with multiple sclerosis. For the CDR3, the DNA is TGTGCCAGCAGTTCGGTCTGGAGGGCTTTCTTT. Translation: CASSSVWRAFF. Supplemented by reference TRBV28 and TRBJ1-1, the full variable domain reads DVKVTQSSRYLVKRTGEKVFLECVQDMDHENMFWYRQDPGLGLRLIYFSYDVKMKEKGDIPEGYSVSREKKERFSLILESASTNQTSMYLCASSSVWRAFFGQGTRLTVV.